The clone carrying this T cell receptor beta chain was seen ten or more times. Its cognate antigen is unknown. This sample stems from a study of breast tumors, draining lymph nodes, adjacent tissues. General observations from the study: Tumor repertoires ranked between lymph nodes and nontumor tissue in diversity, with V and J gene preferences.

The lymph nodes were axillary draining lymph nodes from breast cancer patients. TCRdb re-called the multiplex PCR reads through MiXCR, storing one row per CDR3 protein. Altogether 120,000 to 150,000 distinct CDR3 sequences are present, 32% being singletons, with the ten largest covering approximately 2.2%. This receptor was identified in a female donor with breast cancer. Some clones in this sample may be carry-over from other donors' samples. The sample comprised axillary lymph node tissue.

The CDR3 is CSAIVREAGYGYTF. The CDR3 coding sequence is TGCAGTGCTATCGTCAGGGAAGCGGGCTATGGCTACACCTTC. V gene TRBV20-1 combines with J gene TRBJ1-2; D might be TRBD1 (5 bases). V lost 4 bases and J lost 4, with 16 bases in between. The CDR3 sequence is 14 residues long. CDR1 DFQATT and CDR2 SNEGSKA come from the germline V gene (reference sequence).